One sample yielded the 7 T cell receptor beta chains listed below, sequenced in a study of T cells in Graves' hyperthyroidism and ophthalmopathy. Amplified regions were TCR beta CDR3 sequences from RNA transcripts. First-round RT-PCR of the TCR CDR3 relied on the HTBI primer set. A single record per CDR3 protein comes from TCRdb applying MiXCR to the multiplex PCR reads. The sample records more than 300,000 distinct CDR3 sequences, approximately 15% being singletons. The sample comprised blood. The source of these receptors is a woman aged 60-70 years with Graves' hyperthyroidism.

Notes on this clonotype: This may stem from a read error, because a much larger clone lies one nucleotide away. This rearrangement joins TRBV6-5 to TRBJ2-1; the match to TRBD2 covers 13 bases. This CDR3 region has 18 residues. CDR1 and CDR2 (germline): MNHEY, SVGAGI. The CDR3 loop reads CTSSYYSPGLAGKGEQFF. DNA of the CDR3: TGTACCAGCAGTTATTATTCGCCGGGACTAGCGGGAAAAGGGGAGCAGTTCTTC.

The V and J genes are TRBV6-1 and TRBJ1-3; 8 bases are a match to TRBD1. CDR3 length: 18 residues. Germline CDR1 reads MNHNS; CDR2 reads SASEGT. V lost 5 bases and J lost 2; bases outside the gene matches: 14. In DNA, the CDR3 is TGTGCCAGCAGTCCCGGCCCCTGGGACAGGAGACCTGGAAACACCATATATTTT. Its translation: CASSPGPWDRRPGNTIYF.

In the case of this clonotype: A much larger clone differs from this one at a single base, so this may be a read error. This chain connects TRBV6-2 or TRBV6-3 to TRBJ2-7; 8 bases align to TRBD1. The CDR3 has 14 residues. V lost 7 bases to trimming and J lost 2 bases; unmatched junction nucleotides: 7. Germline V lookup: CDR1 MNHEY, CDR2 SVGEGT. The CDR3 nucleotides read TGTGCCAGCACACTGACAGGGGCCCCCTACGAGCAGTACTTC. Translated: CASTLTGAPYEQYF.

The sample holds many counts of this clonotype. V usage is TRBV24-1 and J usage is TRBJ2-1; D is unclear. This CDR3 comprises 14 residues. V was pared by 6 bases and J by 4 bases, with 12 bases between. From germline, CDR1 is KGHDR and CDR2 SFDVKD. The CDR3: CATSYQAGYNEQFF. DNA for the CDR3: TGTGCCACCAGTTACCAGGCCGGGTACAATGAGCAGTTCTTC.

This clonotype has just a few counts. This chain's CDR3 is CASSGGTGTNYGYTF. The DNA for the CDR3 is TGTGCCAGCAGCGGGGGGACAGGGACTAACTATGGCTACACCTTC. V gene TRBV7-3 combines with J gene TRBJ1-2; 9 bases agree with TRBD1. There are 15 residues in the CDR3. With 5 bases clipped from V and 0 bases from J, the junction kept 4 bases outside the gene matches. Germline V lookup: CDR1 SGHTA, CDR2 FQGTGA.

This clonotype was seen only a few times. The chain links TRBV6-1 to TRBJ1-2, with 7 bases that match TRBD1. The germline gives CDR1 MNHNS, CDR2 SASEGT. The CDR3 loop spans 14 amino acids. Unmatched junction bases numbered 3, after V lost 5 bases and J lost 0 bases. CDR3 in amino acids: CASSRQGANYGYTF. The CDR3 DNA is TGTGCCAGCAGTCGACAGGGAGCTAACTATGGCTACACCTTC.

This clonotype was seen many times. The chain joins TRBV27 to TRBJ2-3; D not certain. Germline-derived CDR1 and CDR2 are MNHEY and SMNVEV (reference sequence). Trimming shortened V by 2 bases and J by 4 bases, and 16 bases separated the two germline ends. The CDR3 sequence is 16 residues long. This chain's CDR3 is CASSLARSGAADTQYF. The CDR3 DNA reads TGTGCCAGCAGTTTAGCTAGGTCGGGTGCCGCAGATACGCAGTATTTT.